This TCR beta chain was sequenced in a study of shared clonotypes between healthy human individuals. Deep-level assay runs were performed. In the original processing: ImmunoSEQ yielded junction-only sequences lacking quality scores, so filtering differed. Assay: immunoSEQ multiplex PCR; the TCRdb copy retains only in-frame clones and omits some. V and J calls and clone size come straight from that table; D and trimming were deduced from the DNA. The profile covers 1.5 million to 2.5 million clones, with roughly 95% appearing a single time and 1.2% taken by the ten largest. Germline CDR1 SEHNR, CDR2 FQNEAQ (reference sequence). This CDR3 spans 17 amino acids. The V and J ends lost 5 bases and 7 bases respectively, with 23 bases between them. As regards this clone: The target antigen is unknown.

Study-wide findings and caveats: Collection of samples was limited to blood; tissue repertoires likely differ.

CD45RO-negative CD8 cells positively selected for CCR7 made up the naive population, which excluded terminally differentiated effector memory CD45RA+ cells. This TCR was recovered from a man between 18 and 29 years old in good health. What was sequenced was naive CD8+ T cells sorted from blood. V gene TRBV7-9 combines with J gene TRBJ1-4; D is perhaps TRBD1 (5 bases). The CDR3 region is CASSHFRGSGEGEKLFF. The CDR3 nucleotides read TGTGCCAGCAGCCATTTCCGGGGGTCCGGGGAAGGTGAAAAACTGTTTTTT.